This T cell receptor (beta chain) was recorded in a study of human T cells and chemical hapten exposure. The overall study: Sensitization involved placing 2% DPC onto a 2 cm by 2 cm region of upper inner arm skin.

This CDR3 is built from 12 residues. Trimming removed 2 bases at V and 1 base at J, with 2 bases between. The V gene's germline CDR1 is MNHEY and CDR2 SVGEGT. The table lists this clonotype with a few counts. Its antigen is undetermined. The sample's time point: patch test 2, 6 weeks after DPC sensitization. Specified treatment: therapeutic diphenylcyclopropenone sensitization with weekly scalp DPC. Study results and caveats: The study found expanded TCRs formed significantly more large CDR3 similarity clusters than controls.

In TCRdb, the RACE reads were re-called with MiXCR into one record per CDR3 protein. Of about 400,000 distinct CDR3 sequences listed, about 6% are singletons. The genes are TRBV6-2 or TRBV6-3 and TRBJ2-5, with D unresolved. The sample here was whole blood, taken in connection with sensitization to the hapten diphenylcyclopropenone (DPC). This clonotype was sampled from a young woman with alopecia areata. Some clones in this sample may be carry-over from other donors' samples. CDR3 DNA: TGTGCCAGCAGTTACGTCCAAGAGACCCAGTACTTC. Protein: CASSYVQETQYF.